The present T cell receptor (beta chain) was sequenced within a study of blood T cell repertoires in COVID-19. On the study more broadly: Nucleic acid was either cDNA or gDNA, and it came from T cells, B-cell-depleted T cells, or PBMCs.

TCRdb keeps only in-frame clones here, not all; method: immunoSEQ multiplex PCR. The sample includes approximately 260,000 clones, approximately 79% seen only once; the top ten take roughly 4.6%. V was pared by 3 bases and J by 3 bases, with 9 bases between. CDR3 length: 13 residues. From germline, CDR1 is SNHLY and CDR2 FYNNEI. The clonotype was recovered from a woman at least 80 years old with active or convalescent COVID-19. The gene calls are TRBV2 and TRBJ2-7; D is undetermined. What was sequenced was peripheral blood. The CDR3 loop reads CASSEADFYEQYF. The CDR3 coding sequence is TGTGCCAGCAGTGAGGCAGATTTCTACGAGCAGTACTTC.